A single sample gave rise to the 21 T cell receptor beta chains below, sequenced in a study of cytomegalovirus exposure and HLA in healthy donors. Primers for the PCR totalled 60 Vbeta and 13 Jbeta. TCRdb's table, derived via immunoSEQ multiplex PCR, lists solely in-frame clones and lacks some. The sample lists roughly 120,000 clones, 81% occurring once. The sequenced sample was PBMCs. The receptors stem from a woman in her twenties or thirties in good health and CMV-seronegative.

The gene calls are TRBV7-9 and TRBJ2-3; 9 positions match TRBD2. Losses at the gene ends were 4 bases for V and 4 bases for J; bases not matched to a gene: 12. CDR1 is SEHNR, CDR2 FQNEAQ, per germline (reference sequence). The CDR3 spans 17 residues. The chain's CDR3 is CASSSAGLANPADTQYF. The CDR3 region has the DNA TGTGCCAGCAGCTCCGCCGGACTAGCGAACCCAGCAGATACGCAGTATTTT.

Details on this clone: An end of the junction does not agree with germline; a read error may underlie this. This rearrangement joins TRBV19 to TRBJ2-3, with D possibly TRBD1 on 7 matching bases. This CDR3 spans 11 amino acids. Germline V lookup: CDR1 LNHDA, CDR2 SQIVND (reference sequence). The CDR3, as DNA: TGTGCCAGTACCGGGGGTAGAGGGGGCCATTTT. It specifies CASTGGRGGHF.

V gene TRBV30 combines with J gene TRBJ1-5; a weak D match, TRBD1 (6 bases). In germline, CDR1 is GTSNPN, CDR2 SVGIG (reference sequence). CDR3 length: 13 amino acids. Trimming pared 0 bases from V and 6 bases from J, leaving 9 bases between. The CDR3 nucleotides are TGTGCCTGGAGTGTACAGGGAAGTCAGCCCCAGCATTTT. Its translation is CAWSVQGSQPQHF. Drawing the rest from reference TRBV30 and TRBJ1-5, the complete variable domain is SQTIHQWPATLVQPVGSPLSLECTVEGTSNPNLYWYRQAAGRGLQLLFYSVGIGQISSEVPQNLSASRPQDRQFILSSKKLLLSDSGFYLCAWSVQGSQPQHFGDGTRLSIL.

The chain recombines TRBV14 with TRBJ2-7; TRBD1 is a possible D gene (6 bases). Germline V gene sequence: CDR1 SGHDN, CDR2 FVKESK. Trimming took off 0 bases at V and 7 bases at J, with 16 bases between the two ends. CDR3 length: 15 amino acids. CDR3 DNA sequence: TGTGCCAGCAGCCAAGAACAGGGACCTCTTGGGGAGCAGTACTTC. This encodes CASSQEQGPLGEQYF.

This sequence joins TRBV4-1 and TRBJ1-2, with 8 bases matching TRBD1. With V trimmed by 2 bases and J by 2 bases, 4 bases remained unmatched. Germline CDR1 MGHRA, CDR2 YSYEKL. This CDR3 has 15 amino acids. The CDR3 loop is CASSQTTGANYGYTF. As DNA, the CDR3 is TGCGCCAGCAGCCAAACGACAGGGGCCAACTATGGCTACACCTTC.

The chain combines TRBV30 with TRBJ2-3; 7 bases map to TRBD2. Germline-derived CDR1 and CDR2 are GTSNPN and SVGIG (reference sequence). The CDR3 has 15 amino acids. Trimming removed 2 bases from V and 4 bases from J; junction bases left unmatched: 9. Written as DNA, the CDR3 is TGTGCCTGGAGTTACAGCGGGATAGGCGCAGATACGCAGTATTTT. Translating gives CAWSYSGIGADTQYF.

The chain uses TRBV7-9 and TRBJ2-1; 9 bases are a match to TRBD2. The CDR3 length is 18 residues. The V segment lost 2 bases and the J segment 7 bases; nucleotides outside the gene matches: 15. Germline CDR1 reads SEHNR; CDR2 reads FQNEAQ (reference sequence). The CDR3 DNA is TGTGCCAGCAGCTTATATCCCGTAGTAGCGGGAGACAGGAATGAGCAGTTCTTC. Translation gives CASSLYPVVAGDRNEQFF.

The chain employs TRBV7-8 and TRBJ1-1; TRBD1 is a possible D gene (6 bases). CDR1 and CDR2 from the germline V gene are SGHVS and FQNEAQ. The CDR3 contains 15 residues. Trimming took 7 bases from V and 5 from J, leaving 20 bases between them. The CDR3 bases are TGTGCCAGCAACAAAGGGGGTCACGGACGAACTGAAGCTTTCTTT. Translating it yields CASNKGGHGRTEAFF.

Remarks on this clone: The junction departs from germline at one end; a sequencing error may be responsible. Other DNA sequences in the sample encode the same CDR3. This chain connects TRBV18 to TRBJ2-7; D is perhaps TRBD2 (6 bases). Germline values: CDR1 KGHSH, CDR2 LQKENI. The CDR3 is 18 amino acids. DNA of the CDR3: TGTGCCAGCTCGCCACTATTTAGGGACTCTTACCTTTCCTACGAGCAGTACTTC. Translation: CASSPLFRDSYLSYEQYF.

Turning to this clone: Relative to the germline gene, one junction end is altered; a read error may explain this. The chain carries TRBV7-9 and TRBJ2-5, with TRBD2 matching 9 bases. The length of the CDR3 is 18 residues. Looked up from germline, CDR1 is SEHNR and CDR2 is FQNEAQ (reference sequence). The CDR3 loop reads CSSSLTPTGREGMKTQYF. CDR3 coding DNA: TGTTCCAGCAGCTTAACCCCAACTGGGCGGGAGGGCATGAAGACCCAGTACTTC.

The rearrangement uses TRBV6-1 and TRBJ2-7; 7 bases fit TRBD1. CDR1 MNHNS and CDR2 SASEGT come from the germline V gene. The CDR3 runs 14 residues. The junction had 11 bases not matched to a gene; V was cut back by 10 bases and J by 2 bases. CDR3 nucleotides: TGTGCCACGACTCCCGGGACAGCAGCCTACGAGCAGTACTTC. Its protein is CATTPGTAAYEQYF.

This clone was seen only a few times. This rearrangement joins TRBV6-6 to TRBJ1-3; perhaps TRBD1 as D (6 bases). Looked up from germline, CDR1 is MNHNY and CDR2 is SVGAGI (reference sequence). Trimming stripped 0 bases from V and 4 bases from J, with 10 bases between. CDR3 length equals 15 residues. The DNA of the CDR3 is TGTGCCAGCAGTTACTCAAGGGGGTCCGGAAACACCATATATTTT. Protein sequence: CASSYSRGSGNTIYF.

V is TRBV6-6 and J is TRBJ1-4, with 8 bases matching TRBD1. CDR1 is MNHNY, CDR2 SVGAGI, per germline (reference sequence). V lost 5 bases and J lost 4; bases outside the gene matches: 3. The CDR3 sequence is 14 residues long. The CDR3 sequence is CASSQDRDNEKLFF. As DNA, the CDR3 is TGTGCCAGCAGTCAGGACAGGGATAATGAAAAACTGTTTTTT.

This chain links TRBV19 with TRBJ1-5; no definite D call. CDR3 length equals 15 residues. In germline, CDR1 is LNHDA, CDR2 SQIVND (reference sequence). Trimming left V 1 base short and J 6 bases short, with 13 bases between. CDR3 region: CASSIVGGAGQPQHF. The CDR3 bases are TGTGCCAGTAGTATAGTTGGCGGAGCGGGTCAGCCCCAGCATTTT.

This clone was picked up one time. The rearrangement uses TRBV5-6 and TRBJ2-3, with 13 nucleotides matching TRBD2. Germline values: CDR1 SGHDT, CDR2 YYEEEE. V lost 4 bases, J lost 2 bases, and 10 bases stayed unmatched. The CDR3 consists of 18 residues. CDR3 bases: TGTGCCAGCAGCCGGTCCGGGACTAGCGGGACATACACAGATACGCAGTATTTT. This gives the protein CASSRSGTSGTYTDTQYF.

The gene calls are TRBV11-2 and TRBJ2-2, with D possibly matching TRBD1 (6 bases). The V gene's germline CDR1 is SGHAT and CDR2 FQNNGV. The CDR3 consists of 15 residues. V dropped 0 bases and J dropped 8 bases, with 13 bases sitting between them. This CDR3 is CASSLEGGRPGELFF. CDR3 coding DNA: TGTGCCAGCAGCTTAGAAGGGGGACGTCCAGGGGAGCTGTTTTTT.

This chain connects TRBV9 to TRBJ2-7, with D maybe TRBD1 (7 bases). The length of the CDR3 is 15 residues. Germline V CDR1 and CDR2: SGDLS, YYNGEE. V dropped 4 bases and J dropped 5 bases, with 19 bases sitting between them. CDR3 nucleotides: TGTGCCAGCAGCCACCTAGATGCAGGGGGGAACGAGCAGTACTTC. Protein product: CASSHLDAGGNEQYF.

The V gene is TRBV19, the J gene TRBJ2-7; tentative D call: TRBD2 (5 bases). Trimming cost V 6 bases and J 4 bases, with 10 bases left between them. This CDR3 is built from 12 residues. The germline CDR1 and CDR2 sequences are LNHDA and SQIVND (reference sequence). This chain's CDR3 is CASSPSGYEQYF. In nucleotides, the CDR3 is TGTGCCAGTAGCCCAAGCGGTTACGAGCAGTACTTC.

The V call is TRBV29-1, the J call TRBJ2-1; 12 positions match TRBD2. The V and J ends lost 7 bases and 4 bases, in that order; junction bases with no gene match: 8. From germline, CDR1 is SQVTM and CDR2 ANQGSEA. This CDR3 region has 15 residues. The CDR3 sequence is CSAASGRAIYNEQFF. The CDR3 DNA reads TGCAGCGCCGCTAGCGGGAGGGCCATATACAATGAGCAGTTCTTC.

This rearrangement joins TRBV7-9 to TRBJ2-7; D is possibly TRBD1 (5 bases). Per the germline V gene, CDR1 is SEHNR and CDR2 is FQNEAQ (reference sequence). The V gene lost 1 base and the J gene lost 3 bases, with 7 bases spanning the gap. The CDR3 contains 13 residues. The CDR3 DNA follows: TGTGCCAGCAGCTTAGTAGGGGTCTACGAGCAGTACTTC. This translates into CASSLVGVYEQYF.

The gene calls are TRBV28 and TRBJ2-5; perhaps TRBD2 as D (6 bases). The DNA end is a closer match to TRBJ2-7, so the J assignment may be wrong. Germline CDR1 is MDHEN and CDR2 is SYDVKM. The CDR3 has 14 amino acids. Here the CDR3 reads CASRSGETVDEQYF. The CDR3 DNA is TGTGCCAGCAGATCGGGGGAGACGGTGGACGAGCAGTACTTC.